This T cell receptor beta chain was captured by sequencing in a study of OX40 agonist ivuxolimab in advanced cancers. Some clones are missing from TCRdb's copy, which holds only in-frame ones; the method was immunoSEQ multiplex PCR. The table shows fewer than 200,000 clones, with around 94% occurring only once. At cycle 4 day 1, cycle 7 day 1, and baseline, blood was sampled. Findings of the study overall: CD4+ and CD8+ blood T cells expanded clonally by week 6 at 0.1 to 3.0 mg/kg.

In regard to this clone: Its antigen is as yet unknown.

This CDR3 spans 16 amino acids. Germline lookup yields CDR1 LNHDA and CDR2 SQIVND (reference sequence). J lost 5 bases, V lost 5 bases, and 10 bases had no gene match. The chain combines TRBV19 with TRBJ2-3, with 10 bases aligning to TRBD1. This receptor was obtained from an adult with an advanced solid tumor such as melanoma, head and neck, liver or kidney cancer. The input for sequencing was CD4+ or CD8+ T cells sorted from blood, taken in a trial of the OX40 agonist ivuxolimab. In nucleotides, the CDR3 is TGTGCCAGTAGTCGGGCCCCCGGGACAGGGGAAGATACGCAGTATTTT. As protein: CASSRAPGTGEDTQYF.